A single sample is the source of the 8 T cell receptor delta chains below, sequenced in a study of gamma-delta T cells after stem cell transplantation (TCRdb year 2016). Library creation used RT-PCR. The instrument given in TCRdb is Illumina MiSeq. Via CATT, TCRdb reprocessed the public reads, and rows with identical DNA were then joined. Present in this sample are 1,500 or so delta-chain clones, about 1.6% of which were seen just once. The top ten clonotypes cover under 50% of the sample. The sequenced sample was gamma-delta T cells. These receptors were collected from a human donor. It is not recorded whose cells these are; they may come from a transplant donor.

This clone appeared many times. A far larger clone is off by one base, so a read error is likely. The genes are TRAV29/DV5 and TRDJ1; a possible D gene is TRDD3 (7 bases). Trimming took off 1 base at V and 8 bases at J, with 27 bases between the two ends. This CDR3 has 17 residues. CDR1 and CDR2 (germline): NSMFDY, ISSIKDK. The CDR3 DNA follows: TGTGCAGCAAGCACGGCCCTCCTACGTACTGGGGAGCCCAAACTCATCTTT. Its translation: CAASTALLRTGEPKLIF.

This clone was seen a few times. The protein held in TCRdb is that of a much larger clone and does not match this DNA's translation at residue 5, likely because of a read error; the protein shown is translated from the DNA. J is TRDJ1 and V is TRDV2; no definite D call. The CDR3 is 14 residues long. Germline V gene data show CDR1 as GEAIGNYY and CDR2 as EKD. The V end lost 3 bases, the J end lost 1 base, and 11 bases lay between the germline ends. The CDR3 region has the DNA TGTGCCTGTGACGCCGCCCCCACCACCGATAAACTCATCTTT. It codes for CACDAAPTTDKLIF.

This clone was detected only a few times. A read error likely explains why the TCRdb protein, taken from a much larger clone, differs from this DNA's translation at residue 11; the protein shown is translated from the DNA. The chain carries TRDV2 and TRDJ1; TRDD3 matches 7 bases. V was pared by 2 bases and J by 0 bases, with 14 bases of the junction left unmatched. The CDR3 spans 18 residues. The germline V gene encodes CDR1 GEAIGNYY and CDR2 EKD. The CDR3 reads CACDKWDGGPTYTDKLIF. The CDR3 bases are TGTGCCTGTGACAAGTGGGATGGGGGACCGACGTACACCGATAAACTCATCTTT.

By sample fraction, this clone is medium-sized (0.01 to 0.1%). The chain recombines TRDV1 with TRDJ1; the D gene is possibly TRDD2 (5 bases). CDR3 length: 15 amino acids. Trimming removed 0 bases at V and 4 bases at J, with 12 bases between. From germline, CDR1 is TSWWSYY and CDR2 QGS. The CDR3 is CALGELVPYGDKLIF. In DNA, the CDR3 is TGTGCTCTTGGGGAACTAGTCCCCTACGGCGATAAACTCATCTTT.

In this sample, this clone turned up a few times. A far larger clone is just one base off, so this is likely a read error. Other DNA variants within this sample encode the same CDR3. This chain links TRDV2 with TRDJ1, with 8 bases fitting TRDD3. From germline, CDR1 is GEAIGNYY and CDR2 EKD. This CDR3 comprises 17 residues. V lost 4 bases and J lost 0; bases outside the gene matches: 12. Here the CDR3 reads CACDPTGDTPYTDKLIF. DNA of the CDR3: TGTGCCTGTGATCCCACTGGGGATACCCCTTACACCGATAAACTCATCTTT.

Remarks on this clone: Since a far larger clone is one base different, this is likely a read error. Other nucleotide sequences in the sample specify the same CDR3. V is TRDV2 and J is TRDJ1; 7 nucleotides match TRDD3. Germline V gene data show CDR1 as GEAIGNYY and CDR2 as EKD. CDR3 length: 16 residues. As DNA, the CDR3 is TGTGCTTGTGACACGCTGGGGGTCCCGGGCACCGATAAACTCATCTTT. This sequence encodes CACDTLGVPGTDKLIF.

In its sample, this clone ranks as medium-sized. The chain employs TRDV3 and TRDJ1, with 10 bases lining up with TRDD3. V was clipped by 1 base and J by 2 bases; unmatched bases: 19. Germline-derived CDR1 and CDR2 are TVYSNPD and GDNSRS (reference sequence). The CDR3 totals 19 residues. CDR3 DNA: TGTGCCTTTAATTGGATAAGCTTAGCTGGGGGATATCGGACCGATAAACTCATCTTT. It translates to CAFNWISLAGGYRTDKLIF.

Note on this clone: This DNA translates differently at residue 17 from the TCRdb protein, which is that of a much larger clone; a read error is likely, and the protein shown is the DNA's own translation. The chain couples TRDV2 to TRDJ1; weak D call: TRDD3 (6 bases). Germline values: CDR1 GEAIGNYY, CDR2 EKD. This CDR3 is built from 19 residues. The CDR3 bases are TGTGCCTGTGAAGCCCTACGAAGCGGGGGACCCTCGATAACCGATAAACCCATCTTT. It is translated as CACEALRSGGPSITDKPIF.